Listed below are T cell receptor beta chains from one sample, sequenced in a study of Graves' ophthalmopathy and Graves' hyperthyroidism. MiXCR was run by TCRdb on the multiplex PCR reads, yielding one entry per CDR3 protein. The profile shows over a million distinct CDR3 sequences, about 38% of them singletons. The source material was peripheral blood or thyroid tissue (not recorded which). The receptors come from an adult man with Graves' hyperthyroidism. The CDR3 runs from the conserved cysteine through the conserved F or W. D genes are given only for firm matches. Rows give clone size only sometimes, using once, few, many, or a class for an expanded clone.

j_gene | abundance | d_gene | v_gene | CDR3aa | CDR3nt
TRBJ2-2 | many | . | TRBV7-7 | CASSLPGSGELFF | TGTGCCAGCAGCTTACCGGGGTCCGGGGAGCTGTTTTTT
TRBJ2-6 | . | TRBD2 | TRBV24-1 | CATSDRKTSALTF | TGTGCCACCAGTGACCGCAAAACTAGCGCCCTGACTTTC
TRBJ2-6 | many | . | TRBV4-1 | CASSQDRARDGANVLTF | TGCGCCAGCAGCCAAGATCGGGCAAGGGATGGGGCCAACGTCCTGACTTTC
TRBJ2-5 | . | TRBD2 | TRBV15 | CATSSSGLAQETQYF | TGTGCCACCAGCAGCTCAGGACTAGCGCAAGAGACCCAGTACTTC
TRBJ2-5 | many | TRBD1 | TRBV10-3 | CAISDLGQGQETQYF | TGTGCCATCAGTGACTTAGGACAGGGACAAGAGACCCAGTACTTC
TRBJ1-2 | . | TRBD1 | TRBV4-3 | CASSQVWTGGGQNYGYTF | TGCGCCAGCAGCCAAGTGTGGACAGGGGGCGGTCAGAACTATGGCTACACCTTC
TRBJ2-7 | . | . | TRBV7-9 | CASSLLETVVGEQYF | TGTGCCAGCAGCTTATTGGAGACCGTCGTTGGCGAGCAGTACTTC
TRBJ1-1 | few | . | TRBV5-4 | CASSLTGQKNTEAFF | TGTGCCAGCAGCTTGACGGGGCAAAAGAACACTGAAGCTTTCTTT
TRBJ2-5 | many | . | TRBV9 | CASSGGHPGETQYF | TGTGCCAGCAGCGGGGGACACCCGGGAGAGACCCAGTACTTC
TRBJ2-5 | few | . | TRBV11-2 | CASSLGLRQTQETQYF | TGTGCCAGCAGCTTAGGACTTAGGCAGACCCAAGAGACCCAGTACTTC
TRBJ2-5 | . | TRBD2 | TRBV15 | CATSRGLVGLAGEETQYF | TGTGCCACCAGTAGAGGTTTAGTGGGACTAGCGGGAGAAGAGACCCAGTACTTC
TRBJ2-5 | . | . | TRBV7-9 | CASSGGVVAGFKETQYF | TGTGCCAGCAGCGGAGGTGTTGTAGCAGGGTTTAAAGAGACCCAGTACTTC
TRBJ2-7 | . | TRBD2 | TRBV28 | CASSPLTSGQYF | TGTGCCAGCAGTCCCCTGACTAGCGGACAGTACTTC
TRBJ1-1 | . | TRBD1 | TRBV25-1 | CASSDSRGRTNTEAFF | TGTGCCAGCAGTGACTCAAGGGGGCGTACGAACACTGAAGCTTTCTTT
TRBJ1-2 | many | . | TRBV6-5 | CASSYGTVYGYTF | TGTGCCAGCAGTTACGGGACGGTTTATGGCTACACCTTC
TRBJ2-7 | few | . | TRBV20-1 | CSAPVQTSGANEQYF | TGCAGTGCTCCCGTACAGACCTCTGGGGCGAACGAGCAGTACTTC
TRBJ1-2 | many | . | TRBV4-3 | CASSQEFGGRQGYTF | TGCGCCAGCAGCCAAGAATTCGGAGGAAGACAGGGCTACACCTTC